This T cell receptor (beta chain) originates from a study of blood T cell repertoires in COVID-19. Clones were sequenced by immunoSEQ multiplex PCR, and TCRdb holds only the in-frame ones, with some missing. The sample shows almost 500,000 clones, approximately 91% of them seen only once. Trimming removed 0 bases from V and 2 bases from J, with 11 bases in between. Germline CDR1 MNHEY, CDR2 SVGAGI. The CDR3 covers 16 residues. The receptor was isolated from a woman aged 60-75 years who had recovered from COVID-19. Sequences were obtained from PBMCs or T cells enriched from blood (not recorded which). The genes are TRBV6-5 and TRBJ1-5; possibly TRBD1 for D (5 bases). This CDR3 reads CASSYSEGSGNQPQHF. DNA of the CDR3: TGTGCCAGCAGTTACTCGGAGGGGAGCGGCAATCAGCCCCAGCATTTT.